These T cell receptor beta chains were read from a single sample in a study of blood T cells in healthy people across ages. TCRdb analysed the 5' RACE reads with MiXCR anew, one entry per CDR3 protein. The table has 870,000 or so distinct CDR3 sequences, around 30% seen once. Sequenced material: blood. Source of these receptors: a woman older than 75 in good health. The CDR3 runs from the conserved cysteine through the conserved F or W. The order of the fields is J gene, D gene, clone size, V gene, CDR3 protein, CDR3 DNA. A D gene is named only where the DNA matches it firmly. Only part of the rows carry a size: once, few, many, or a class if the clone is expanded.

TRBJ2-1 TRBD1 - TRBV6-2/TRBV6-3 CASSYRQGMSRDEQFF TGTGCCAGCAGTTACCGACAGGGCATGTCTAGGGATGAGCAGTTCTTC
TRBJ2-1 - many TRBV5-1 CASSLAGSVSYNEQFF TGCGCCAGCAGCTTGGCTGGCAGCGTCTCCTACAATGAGCAGTTCTTC
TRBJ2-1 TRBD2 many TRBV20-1 CSARAASGSYNEQFF TGCAGTGCTAGAGCTGCTAGCGGCTCCTACAATGAGCAGTTCTTC
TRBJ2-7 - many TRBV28 CASRYQSSYEQYF TGTGCCAGCAGGTATCAGAGCTCCTACGAGCAGTACTTC
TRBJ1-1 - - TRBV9 CASSVSGGAEAFF TGTGCCAGCAGCGTCTCTGGTGGGGCTGAAGCTTTCTTT
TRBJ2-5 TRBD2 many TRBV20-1 CSARAVRGAPRETQYF TGCAGTGCTAGAGCTGTGCGGGGGGCACCCCGGGAGACCCAGTACTTC
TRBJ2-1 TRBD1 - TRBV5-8 CASSPQRPGTGLSYNEQFF TGTGCCAGCAGCCCCCAACGTCCCGGGACAGGGTTGTCCTACAATGAGCAGTTCTTC
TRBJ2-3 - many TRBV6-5 CASSYEQKNTDTQYF TGTGCCAGCAGCTATGAACAAAAAAACACAGATACGCAGTATTTT
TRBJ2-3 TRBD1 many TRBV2 CASKSNRGSTDTQYF TGTGCCAGCAAATCTAACAGGGGCAGCACAGATACGCAGTATTTT
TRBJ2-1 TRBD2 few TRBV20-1 CSAPGTTKHEQFF TGCAGTGCTCCCGGGACTACTAAACACGAGCAGTTCTTC
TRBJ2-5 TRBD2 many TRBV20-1 CSASPPGGAAPPQYF TGCAGTGCTAGCCCCCCCGGGGGGGCGGCTCCCCCCCAGTACTTC
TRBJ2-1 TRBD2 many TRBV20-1 CSARASFPAGSYNEQFF TGCAGTGCTAGAGCGTCCTTTCCAGCGGGGTCCTACAATGAGCAGTTCTTC
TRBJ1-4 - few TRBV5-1 CASSANRDATNEKLFF TGCGCCAGCAGCGCGAACAGGGATGCAACTAATGAAAAACTGTTTTTT
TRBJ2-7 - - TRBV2 CASRERMGSNEQYF TGTGCCAGCAGAGAACGGATGGGTAGCAACGAGCAGTACTTC
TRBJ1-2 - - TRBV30 CAWSGGTASGYTF TGTGCCTGGAGTGGAGGGACCGCGTCTGGCTACACCTTC
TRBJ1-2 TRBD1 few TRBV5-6 CASSFRDRDNYGYTF TGTGCCAGCAGCTTTCGGGACAGGGATAACTATGGCTACACCTTC
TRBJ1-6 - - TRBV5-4 CASSLPRSYNSPLHF TGTGCCAGCAGCTTGCCCCGCTCCTATAATTCACCCCTCCACTTT
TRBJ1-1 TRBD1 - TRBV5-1 CASNLTGGDTEAFF TGCGCCAGCAACTTAACAGGGGGGGACACTGAAGCTTTCTTT
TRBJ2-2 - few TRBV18 CASSPGTKNTGELFF TGTGCCAGCTCACCAGGGACAAAGAACACCGGGGAGCTGTTTTTT
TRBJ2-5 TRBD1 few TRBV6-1 CASSEDRGRWETQYF TGTGCCAGCAGTGAAGACAGGGGGCGCTGGGAGACCCAGTACTTC
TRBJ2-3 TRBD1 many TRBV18 CASSPKGQGSDTQYF TGTGCCAGCTCACCCAAGGGACAGGGGTCGGATACGCAGTATTTT
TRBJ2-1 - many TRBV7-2 CASSPGLAGQFF TGTGCCAGCAGCCCCGGACTGGCTGGGCAGTTCTTC
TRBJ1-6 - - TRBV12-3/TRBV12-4 CASSLVYPASSSYNSPLHF TGTGCCAGCAGTTTAGTCTATCCGGCCTCCTCCTCCTATAATTCACCCCTCCACTTT
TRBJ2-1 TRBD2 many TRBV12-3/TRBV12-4 CASNPIAGGRTEQFF TGTGCCAGCAATCCGATAGCGGGGGGGCGGACTGAGCAGTTCTTC
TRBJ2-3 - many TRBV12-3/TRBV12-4 CASTRDAPIPYF TGTGCCAGCACCCGGGACGCCCCCATCCCGTATTTT
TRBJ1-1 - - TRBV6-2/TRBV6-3 CASSYVGRRTEAFF TGTGCCAGCAGTTATGTGGGGAGACGCACTGAAGCTTTCTTT
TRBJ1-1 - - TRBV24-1 CATSAGNAEAFF TGTGCCACCAGTGCAGGGAACGCTGAAGCTTTCTTT
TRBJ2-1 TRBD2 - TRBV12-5 CASGLYTGGGRSSNEKFF TGTGCTAGTGGTTTGTATACGGGGGGGGGACGCTCCTCCAATGAGAAGTTCTTC
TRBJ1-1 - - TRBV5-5 CASSLVLGTEAFF TGTGCCAGCAGCTTGGTCCTGGGGACTGAAGCTTTCTTT
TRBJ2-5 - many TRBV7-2 CASSSPGTYKTQYF TGTGCCAGCAGCTCCCCCGGGACTTATAAGACCCAGTACTTC